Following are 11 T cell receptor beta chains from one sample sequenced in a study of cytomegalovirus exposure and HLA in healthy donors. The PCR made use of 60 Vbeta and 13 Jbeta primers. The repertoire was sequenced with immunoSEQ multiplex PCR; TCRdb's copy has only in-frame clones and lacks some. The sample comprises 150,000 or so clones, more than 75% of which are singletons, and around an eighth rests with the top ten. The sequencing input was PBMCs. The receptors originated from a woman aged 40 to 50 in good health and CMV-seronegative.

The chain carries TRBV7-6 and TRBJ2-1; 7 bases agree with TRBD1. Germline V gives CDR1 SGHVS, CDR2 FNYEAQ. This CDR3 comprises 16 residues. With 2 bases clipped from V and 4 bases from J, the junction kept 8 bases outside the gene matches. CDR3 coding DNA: TGTGCCAGCAGCTTACGTCCAGGGGACAGATACAATGAGCAGTTCTTC. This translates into CASSLRPGDRYNEQFF.

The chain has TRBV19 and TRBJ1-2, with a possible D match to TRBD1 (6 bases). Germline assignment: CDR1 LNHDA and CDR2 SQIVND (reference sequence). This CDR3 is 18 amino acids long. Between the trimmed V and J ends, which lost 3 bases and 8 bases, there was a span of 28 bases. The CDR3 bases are TGTGCCAGTAGTATCCTCTCCCCGGGGGGCCCCGATGGAGAGGGCTACACCTTC. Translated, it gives CASSILSPGGPDGEGYTF.

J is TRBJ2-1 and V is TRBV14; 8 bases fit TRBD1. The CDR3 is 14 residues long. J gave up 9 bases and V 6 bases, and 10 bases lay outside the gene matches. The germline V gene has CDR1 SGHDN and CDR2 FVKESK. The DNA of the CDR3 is TGTGCCAGCAGAGGACAGGGAGTTCTTACTGAGCAGTTCTTC. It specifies CASRGQGVLTEQFF.

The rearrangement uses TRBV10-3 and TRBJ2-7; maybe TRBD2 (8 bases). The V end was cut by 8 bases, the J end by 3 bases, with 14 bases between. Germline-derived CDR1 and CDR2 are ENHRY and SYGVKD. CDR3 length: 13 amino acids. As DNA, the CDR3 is TGTGCCATCTCCGGGGGGGACAGCTACGAGCAGTACTTC. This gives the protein CAISGGDSYEQYF.

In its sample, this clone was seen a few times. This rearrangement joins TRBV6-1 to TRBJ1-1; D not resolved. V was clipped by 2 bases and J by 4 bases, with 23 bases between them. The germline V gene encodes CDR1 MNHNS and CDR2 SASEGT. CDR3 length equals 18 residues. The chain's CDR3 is CASSERGSSSVRVTEAFF. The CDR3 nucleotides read TGTGCCAGCAGTGAACGTGGCAGCTCCTCTGTACGGGTCACTGAAGCTTTCTTT.

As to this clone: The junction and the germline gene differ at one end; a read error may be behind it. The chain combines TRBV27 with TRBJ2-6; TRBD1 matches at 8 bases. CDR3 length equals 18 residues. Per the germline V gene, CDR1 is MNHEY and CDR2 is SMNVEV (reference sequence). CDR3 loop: CASSSSGQGFSGANGLTF. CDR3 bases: TGTGCCAGCAGTTCCTCCGGACAGGGTTTCTCTGGGGCCAACGGCCTGACTTTC.

The CDR3 coding sequence is TGTGCCAGCGGGCCCAGGGGGTACAATGAGCAGTTCTTC. This encodes CASGPRGYNEQFF. This chain connects TRBV19 to TRBJ2-1; 7 nucleotides line up with TRBD1. Germline V gene sequence: CDR1 LNHDA, CDR2 SQIVND (reference sequence). The trim removed 9 bases at V and 4 bases at J, leaving 6 bases unmatched. The CDR3 sequence is 13 residues long.

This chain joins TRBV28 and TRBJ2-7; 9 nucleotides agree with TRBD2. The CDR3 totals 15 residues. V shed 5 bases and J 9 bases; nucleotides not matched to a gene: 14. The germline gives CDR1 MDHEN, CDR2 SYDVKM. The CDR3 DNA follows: TGTGCCAGCAGTACCAACGGTCTAGCGGGAATTGTGCAGTACTTC. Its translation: CASSTNGLAGIVQYF.

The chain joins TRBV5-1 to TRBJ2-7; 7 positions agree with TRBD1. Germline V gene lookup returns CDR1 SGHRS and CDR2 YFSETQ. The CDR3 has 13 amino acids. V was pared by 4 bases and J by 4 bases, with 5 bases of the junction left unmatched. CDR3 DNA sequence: TGCGCCAGCAGCCCCGGGACAGAGTACGAGCAGTACTTC. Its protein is CASSPGTEYEQYF. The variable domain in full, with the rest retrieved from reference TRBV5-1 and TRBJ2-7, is KAGVTQTPRYLIKTRGQQVTLSCSPISGHRSVSWYQQTPGQGLQFLFEYFSETQRNKGNFPGRFSGRQFSNSRSEMNVSTLELGDSALYLCASSPGTEYEQYFGPGTRLTVT.

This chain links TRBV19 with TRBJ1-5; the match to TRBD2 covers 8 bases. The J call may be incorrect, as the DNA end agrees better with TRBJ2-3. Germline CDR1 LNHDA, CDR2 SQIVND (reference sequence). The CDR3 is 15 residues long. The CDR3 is CASSAGRGFGQPQYF. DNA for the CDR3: TGTGCCAGTAGCGCCGGGAGGGGGTTCGGGCAGCCCCAGTATTTT.

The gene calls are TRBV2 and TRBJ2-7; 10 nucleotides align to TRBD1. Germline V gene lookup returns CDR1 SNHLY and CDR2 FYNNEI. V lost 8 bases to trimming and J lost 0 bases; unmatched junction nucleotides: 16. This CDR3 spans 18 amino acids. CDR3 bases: TGTGCCAGCCAATCGACGTTGACAGGGGGCCTCTCCTCCTACGAGCAGTACTTC. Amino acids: CASQSTLTGGLSSYEQYF.